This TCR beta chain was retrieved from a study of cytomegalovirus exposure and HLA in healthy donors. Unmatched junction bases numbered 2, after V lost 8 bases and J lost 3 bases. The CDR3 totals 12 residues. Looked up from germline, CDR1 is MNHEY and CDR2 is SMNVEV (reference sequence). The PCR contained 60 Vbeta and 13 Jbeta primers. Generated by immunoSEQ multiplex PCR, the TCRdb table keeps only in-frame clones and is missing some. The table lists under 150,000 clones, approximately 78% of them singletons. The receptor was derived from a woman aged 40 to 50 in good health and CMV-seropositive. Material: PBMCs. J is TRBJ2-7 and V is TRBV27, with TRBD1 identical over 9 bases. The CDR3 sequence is CASAGQGYEQYF. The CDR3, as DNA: TGTGCCAGCGCGGGACAGGGCTACGAGCAGTACTTC.